Listed here are 14 T cell receptor beta chains from one sample, sequenced in a study of neurological immune-mediated disorders (dated 2019 in TCRdb). To prepare the library, 5' RACE was applied. The run used an Illumina HiSeq 2500. TCRdb handled the public reads itself, with Q25 trimming in fastp and clone calling in MiXCR, and kept productive beta chains. When rows share a CDR3 protein, they turn into one entry using the most common DNA and genes. This sample has 55,000 to 65,000 distinct CDR3 sequences in its table, and more than 9.5% of those were observed once. The leading ten clones occupy about 10% of the sample. Material: PBMCs. Source of these receptors: a woman aged 60 to 75 with HTLV-1-associated myelopathy (HAM/TSP).

Points on this clonotype: The junction departs from the called germline gene at one end, perhaps through a read error. The rearrangement links TRBV2 to TRBJ2-7, with no clear D. Germline V gives CDR1 SNHLY, CDR2 FYNNEI. This CDR3 region has 10 residues. This CDR3 reads CDSSTYEQYF. CDR3 coding DNA: TGTGACAGCAGTACCTACGAGCAGTACTTC.

This clonotype was counted at least ten times. The chain recombines TRBV5-1 with TRBJ2-1, with 7 positions matching TRBD2. The CDR3 extends over 16 amino acids. The trim removed 1 base at V and 1 base at J, leaving 5 bases unmatched. Germline values: CDR1 SGHRS, CDR2 YFSETQ. The CDR3 region has the DNA TGCGCCAGCAGCTTGCGTCCCGGGAGGTCCTACAATGAGCAGTTCTTC. As protein: CASSLRPGRSYNEQFF.

This clonotype was detected many times. V and J are TRBV6-6 and TRBJ1-1; 7 nucleotides line up with TRBD1. The CDR3 is made up of 13 amino acids. Per the germline V gene, CDR1 is MNHNY and CDR2 is SVGAGI (reference sequence). V gave up 7 bases and J gave up 9 bases; unmatched junction bases: 11. CDR3 residues: CASTYGGRGKAFF. In DNA form, the CDR3 reads TGTGCCAGCACCTACGGTGGCAGGGGGAAAGCTTTCTTT.

V gene TRBV5-1 combines with J gene TRBJ2-1, with D perhaps matching TRBD1 (6 bases). V was trimmed by 3 bases and J by 4 bases, leaving 8 bases between them. The CDR3 covers 13 residues. CDR1 is SGHRS, CDR2 YFSETQ, per germline. The CDR3 DNA reads as TGCGCCAGCAGCTCCGGGACATACAATGAGCAGTTCTTC. Translated: CASSSGTYNEQFF.

This clonotype was counted ten times or more. The V and J genes are TRBV5-1 and TRBJ1-5, with D uncertain. The CDR3 extends over 13 amino acids. Germline assignment: CDR1 SGHRS and CDR2 YFSETQ. Trimming stripped 0 bases from V and 4 bases from J, with 5 bases between. The CDR3 DNA reads TGCGCCAGCAGCTTGGAACCTAATCAGCCCCAGCATTTT. Translating gives CASSLEPNQPQHF.

This clonotype was observed at least ten times. The chain has TRBV7-2 and TRBJ2-7; possibly TRBD2 for D (6 bases). The CDR3 consists of 15 residues. Trimming shortened V by 4 bases and J by 3 bases, and 16 bases separated the two germline ends. In germline, CDR1 is SGHTA, CDR2 FQGNSA. Here the CDR3 reads CASSSQSGSGYEQYF. In DNA form, the CDR3 reads TGTGCCAGCAGCTCCCAGAGCGGGTCTGGCTACGAGCAGTACTTC.

The sample holds many counts of this clonotype. CDR3 in amino acids: CASSLAQGGTGELFF. The CDR3 DNA follows: TGCGCCAGCAGCTTGGCACAGGGAGGCACCGGGGAGCTGTTTTTT. The chain recombines TRBV5-1 with TRBJ2-2; D is possibly TRBD1 or TRBD2 (6 bases each). Trimming took off 0 bases at V and 4 bases at J, with 10 bases between the two ends. The CDR3 has 15 amino acids. Germline V CDR1 and CDR2: SGHRS, YFSETQ.

The V gene is TRBV9, the J gene TRBJ1-1; D is unresolved. This CDR3 comprises 11 residues. Trimming removed 3 bases at V and 7 bases at J, with 7 bases between. CDR1 is SGDLS, CDR2 YYNGEE, per germline. The CDR3 here is CASSDGDEAFF. The DNA of the CDR3 is TGTGCCAGCAGCGACGGAGATGAAGCTTTCTTT. The full variable domain, in which reference TRBV9 and TRBJ1-1 provide the parts outside the CDR3, is DSGVTQTPKHLITATGQRVTLRCSPRSGDLSVYWYQQSLDQGLQFLIQYYNGEERAKGNILERFSAQQFPDLHSELNLSSLELGDSALYFCASSDGDEAFFGQGTRLTVV.

This clonotype was counted at least ten times. The J gene is TRBJ1-1, the V gene TRBV12-5; D is possibly TRBD1 (6 bases). Germline assignment: CDR1 LGHNT and CDR2 FRNRAP. The CDR3 covers 13 residues. V shed 3 bases and J shed 3 bases, with 8 bases lying between them. This CDR3 reads CASGLRGDTEAFF. The CDR3 DNA reads as TGTGCTAGTGGTTTAAGGGGGGACACTGAAGCTTTCTTT.

This clonotype occurred many times. The chain carries TRBV3-1 and TRBJ2-2, with TRBD2 identical over 9 bases. The CDR3 contains 17 residues. Germline V gives CDR1 LGHDT, CDR2 YNNKEL (reference sequence). Trimming took 4 bases from V and 4 from J; bases not matched to a gene: 10. The CDR3 DNA sequence: TGTGCCAGCAGCCCCAGGGGCGCGGGAGGGCCCACCGGGGAGCTGTTTTTT. Its translation: CASSPRGAGGPTGELFF.

With regard to this clonotype: A much larger clone differs by one base, so this may be a read error. The CDR3: CASSQDLEQTYEQYF. The CDR3 coding sequence is TGTGCCAGCAGCCAAGATCTAGAGCAGACCTACGAGCAGTACTTC. The chain uses TRBV14 and TRBJ2-7; no reliable D call. CDR3 length: 15 amino acids. V lost 0 bases, J lost 2 bases, and 11 bases lay in between. From germline, CDR1 is SGHDN and CDR2 FVKESK.

The chain is built from TRBV19 and TRBJ2-1; D is uncertain. Looked up from germline, CDR1 is LNHDA and CDR2 is SQIVND (reference sequence). The V end was cut by 3 bases, the J end by 0 bases, with 9 bases between. The CDR3 sequence is 15 residues long. In nucleotides, the CDR3 is TGTGCCAGTAGTATTGCAGTGAACTCCTACAATGAGCAGTTCTTC. Its translation is CASSIAVNSYNEQFF.

This clonotype has a count of ten or more. This chain uses TRBV24-1 with TRBJ2-3; the D is unclear. V gave up 2 bases and J gave up 0 bases, with 11 bases separating them. Germline V CDR1 and CDR2: KGHDR, SFDVKD. The CDR3 runs 16 residues. The CDR3 coding sequence is TGTGCCACCAGTGATTCGGCGTCCTATAGCACAGATACGCAGTATTTT. It is translated as CATSDSASYSTDTQYF.

This clonotype was observed at least ten times. This rearrangement joins TRBV11-2 to TRBJ2-7, with no clear D. Deletions cut 5 bases from V and 6 bases from J, with 11 bases between. The CDR3 extends over 12 amino acids. Germline loops: CDR1 SGHAT, CDR2 FQNNGV. CDR3 amino acids: CASSPGPGEQYF. The CDR3 DNA reads as TGTGCCAGCAGCCCCGGTCCCGGCGAGCAGTACTTC.